This T cell receptor (beta chain) was documented in a study of T-cell reconstitution after alpha-beta-depleted transplantation in children (dated by TCRdb to 2015 to 2016). Looking at the study overall: T-cell immune reconstitution after TCRalphabeta/CD19-depleted allogeneic hematopoietic cell transplantation in children was quantitatively tracked in the study by means of TCR repertoire profiling.

Preparation of the library involved PCR. Sequencing used an Illumina HiSeq 2500. TCR library preparation used molecular barcoding, with unique molecular identifiers applied to normalize quantification of the TCRbeta repertoire. The public sequencing data were trimmed at Q25 with fastp and processed into clonotypes with MiXCR by TCRdb, which kept only in-frame beta chains. For every CDR3 protein sequence, its rows merge into one entry that carries the most common genes and DNA. This sample lists approximately 200,000 distinct CDR3 sequences; roughly 15% were detected once. The ten largest clones represent roughly 13% of the sample. This clonotype occurred a few times. What this receptor recognizes is not known. Nothing much larger sits one base from this clone, and base qualities are not available. V is cut back by 7 bases and J by 0 bases, with 13 bases in the junction unmatched. CDR1 WSHSY and CDR2 SAAADI were looked up in the germline V gene. CDR3 length: 17 amino acids, cysteine to phenylalanine. The read is trimmed to its CDR3 DNA, 51 bases read in frame from base 1.

This TCR was sampled from a human donor who donated a stem cell graft to a child with acute lymphoblastic leukemia. Recombination connected TRBV10-2 to TRBJ2-7; 9 junctional bases match TRBD2. The source material was PBMCs from the stem cell graft donor, sampled from the stem cell graft. The DNA sequence reads TGCGCCAGCAACCCTAGCCTAGCGGGACGAGACTCCTACGAGCAGTACTTC. Its protein reads: CASNPSLAGRDSYEQYF.